The source of this TCR beta chain is a study of Graves' ophthalmopathy and Graves' hyperthyroidism. Looking at the study overall: Stable hyperthyroidism meant no progression to ophthalmopathy within 18 months of follow-up.

Other autoimmune diseases, uncontrolled infections, pregnancy or lactation led to the exclusion of patients. Overall study findings and caveats: Ophthalmopathy and stable hyperthyroidism were discriminated by a 13-signature model, with over 85% sensitivity and under 84% specificity.

Amplification targeted the TCR beta CDR3 regions, with RNA transcripts as the source material. RT-PCR in the first round used HTBI primers; a second-round multiplex PCR followed. TCRdb fed the multiplex PCR reads into MiXCR, producing one record per CDR3 protein. The sample shows around 520,000 distinct CDR3 sequences, about 35% of them seen only once. For this clonotype: Its antigen remains unknown. One end of the junction is discordant with germline, which a read error may explain.

Sequenced: peripheral blood or thyroid tissue (not recorded which). This clonotype was sampled from an adult man with Graves' hyperthyroidism.

The CDR3 reads CASSQDQGGTEALF. CDR3 bases: TGTGCCAGCAGCCAAGATCAGGGGGGGACTGAAGCTCTCTTT. The rearrangement links TRBV7-9 to TRBJ1-1; 7 bases agree with TRBD1. CDR3 length: 14 residues. CDR1 and CDR2 (germline): SEHNR, FQNEAQ (reference sequence). The full variable domain, with the rest looked up from reference TRBV7-9 and TRBJ1-1, is DTGVSQNPRHKITKRGQNVTFRCDPISEHNRLYWYRQTLGQGPEFLTYFQNEAQLEKSRLLSDRFSAERPKGSFSTLEIQRTEQGDSAMYLCASSQDQGGTEALFGQGTRLTVV.